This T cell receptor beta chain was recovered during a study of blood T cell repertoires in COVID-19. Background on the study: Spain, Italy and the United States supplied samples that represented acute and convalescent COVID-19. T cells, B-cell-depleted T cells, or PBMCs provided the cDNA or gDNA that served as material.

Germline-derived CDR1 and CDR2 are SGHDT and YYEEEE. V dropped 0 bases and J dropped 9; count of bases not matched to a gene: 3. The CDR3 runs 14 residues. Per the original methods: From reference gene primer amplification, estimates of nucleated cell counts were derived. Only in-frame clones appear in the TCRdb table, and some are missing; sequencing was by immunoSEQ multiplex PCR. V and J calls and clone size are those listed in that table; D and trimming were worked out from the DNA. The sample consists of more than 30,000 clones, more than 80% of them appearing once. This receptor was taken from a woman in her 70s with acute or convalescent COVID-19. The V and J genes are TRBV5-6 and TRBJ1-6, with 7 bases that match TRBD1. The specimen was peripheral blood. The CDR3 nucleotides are TGTGCCAGCAGCTTGGGAGACAGGGTTTCACCCCTCCACTTT. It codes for CASSLGDRVSPLHF.